Each of the 23 T cell receptor beta chains below was sequenced from the same sample in a study of spatial heterogeneity in lung cancer. TCRdb processed the 5' RACE reads anew with MiXCR; each CDR3 protein has one entry. The sample contains over 9,000 distinct CDR3 sequences, around 5% of which appear only once. For these receptors, no antigen is known. Overall study findings and caveats: Counts of expanded intratumoral alpha and beta TCRs tracked tumor mutation counts.

The sample's time point: sample taken at primary tumor resection. The source was lung tumor tissue, collected at surgery. These receptor sequences come from a female donor with early-stage non-small cell lung cancer.

Sample share makes this clonotype medium-sized. The chain uses TRBV5-1 and TRBJ2-7, with 11 bases identical to TRBD2. The CDR3 has 18 amino acids. V trimming: 1 base; J trimming: 0 bases; junction bases outside the gene matches: 9. CDR1 and CDR2 (germline): SGHRS, YFSETQ. CDR3 nucleotide sequence: TGCGCCAGCAGCTTGTTTATATCCGGACTAGCGGGCTCCTACGAGCAGTACTTC. It encodes CASSLFISGLAGSYEQYF.

This clonotype was observed many times. The chain recombines TRBV2 with TRBJ2-7; tentatively, D is TRBD2 (6 bases). Germline-derived CDR1 and CDR2 are SNHLY and FYNNEI. CDR3 length: 13 residues. The V gene lost 7 bases and the J gene lost 2 bases, with 12 bases spanning the gap. The CDR3 is CASTGVVTYEQYF. CDR3 sequence (DNA): TGTGCCAGCACGGGGGTCGTGACCTACGAGCAGTACTTC.

In its sample, this clonotype was seen many times. V usage is TRBV20-1 and J usage is TRBJ1-1; 8 positions match TRBD1. The CDR3 runs to 13 residues. The V and J ends lost 5 bases and 1 base, in that order; junction bases with no gene match: 3. Germline V gene lookup returns CDR1 DFQATT and CDR2 SNEGSKA (reference sequence). CDR3 residues: CSAFTGGNTEAFF. The CDR3 DNA sequence: TGCAGTGCTTTTACAGGGGGGAACACTGAAGCTTTCTTT.

This clonotype was observed many times. The CDR3 DNA follows: TGTGCCAGCAGGGCGGGAGAACAAGATACGCAGTATTTT. Its protein is CASRAGEQDTQYF. The chain carries TRBV9 and TRBJ2-3, with TRBD2 identical over 7 bases. V lost 5 bases to trimming and J lost 5 bases; unmatched junction nucleotides: 5. CDR1 and CDR2 (germline): SGDLS, YYNGEE. This CDR3 has 13 amino acids.

This clonotype was seen repeatedly, ten times or more. In DNA form, the CDR3 reads TGCAGTGCTAGAGAGAGGACAGGGTTGAGTGGCTACACCTTC. Translating gives CSARERTGLSGYTF. The V and J genes are TRBV20-1 and TRBJ1-2; TRBD1 aligns across 8 bases. V was pared by 0 bases and J by 7 bases, with 7 bases of the junction left unmatched. The CDR3 consists of 14 residues. Germline V gene data show CDR1 as DFQATT and CDR2 as SNEGSKA (reference sequence).

This clonotype is medium-sized (0.01 to 0.1%) in the sample. The genes are TRBV28 and TRBJ2-7, with 9 nucleotides matching TRBD1. CDR1 is MDHEN and CDR2 is SYDVKM in the germline V gene. The V and J ends lost 5 bases and 4 bases, in that order; junction bases with no gene match: 9. The CDR3 has 15 residues. CDR3 sequence reads: CASSQTGTGLYEQYF. The CDR3 DNA reads TGTGCCAGCAGTCAAACCGGGACAGGGTTGTACGAGCAGTACTTC. The full variable domain, with the rest looked up from reference TRBV28 and TRBJ2-7, is DVKVTQSSRYLVKRTGEKVFLECVQDMDHENMFWYRQDPGLGLRLIYFSYDVKMKEKGDIPEGYSVSREKKERFSLILESASTNQTSMYLCASSQTGTGLYEQYFGPGTRLTVT.

The chain recombines TRBV18 with TRBJ1-2; D gene ambiguous. The V end was cut by 6 bases, the J end by 7 bases, with 15 bases between. This CDR3 region has 13 residues. Germline CDR1 is KGHSH and CDR2 is LQKENI. CDR3 sequence reads: CASSQEGGRGYTF. The CDR3 nucleotides read TGTGCCAGCTCCCAAGAGGGAGGACGTGGCTACACCTTC.

This clonotype appeared many times. The chain carries TRBV28 and TRBJ2-1; D is undetermined. The CDR3 is 12 amino acids. The V end was cut by 6 bases, the J end by 3 bases, with 6 bases between. In germline, CDR1 is MDHEN, CDR2 SYDVKM. DNA for the CDR3: TGTGCCAGCAGCCCAATCTACAATGAGCAGTTCTTC. Translation: CASSPIYNEQFF.

The table lists this clonotype with many counts. This rearrangement joins TRBV2 to TRBJ1-4; possibly TRBD1 for D (5 bases). This CDR3 has 15 residues. V gave up 2 bases and J gave up 7 bases, with 14 bases separating them. Germline CDR1 reads SNHLY; CDR2 reads FYNNEI. The CDR3 bases are TGTGCCAGCAGTGAACCAGGGTTTGGGGGTGAAAAACTGTTTTTT. It yields the protein CASSEPGFGGEKLFF.

Judged by abundance, this clonotype is medium-sized (0.01 to 0.1%). The V call is TRBV20-1, the J call TRBJ2-5, with D possibly matching TRBD1 (5 bases). The CDR3 has 14 amino acids. Germline V gene data show CDR1 as DFQATT and CDR2 as SNEGSKA (reference sequence). The V end lost 4 bases, the J end lost 4 bases, and 16 bases lay between the germline ends. The DNA for the CDR3 is TGCAGTGCTACTGTCGGACATGCTGGAGAGACCCAGTACTTC. It codes for CSATVGHAGETQYF.

This clonotype was seen many times. This chain uses TRBV11-2 with TRBJ1-1, with D perhaps matching TRBD1 (5 bases). V dropped 0 bases and J dropped 5 bases, with 10 bases sitting between them. This CDR3 is built from 14 residues. CDR1 SGHAT and CDR2 FQNNGV come from the germline V gene. The CDR3 nucleotides read TGTGCCAGCAGCTTAGAAAAGGGGACGACTGAAGCTTTCTTT. It encodes CASSLEKGTTEAFF.

This clonotype is deemed medium-sized. The V and J genes are TRBV9 and TRBJ2-7; tentative D call: TRBD2 (6 bases). The CDR3 consists of 15 residues. Germline CDR1 and CDR2: SGDLS and YYNGEE. Trimming stripped 3 bases from V and 3 bases from J, with 16 bases between. The CDR3 coding sequence is TGTGCCAGCAGCGCATCCGGGAGAGAGTACTACGAGCAGTACTTC. Residues: CASSASGREYYEQYF.

This clonotype was found a few times. A much larger clone differs by one base, so this may be a read error. The chain has TRBV11-2 and TRBJ1-2; 8 bases map to TRBD1. The CDR3 covers 13 residues. Germline lookup yields CDR1 SGHAT and CDR2 FQNNGV. CDR3 region: CASSPGQGYGYNF. The CDR3, as DNA: TGTGCCAGCAGCCCAGGACAGGGTTATGGCTACAACTTC. Based on the CDR3 plus reference TRBV11-2 and TRBJ1-2, the full variable domain is EAGVAQSPRYKIIEKRQSVAFWCNPISGHATLYWYQQILGQGPKLLIQFQNNGVVDDSQLPKDRFSAERLKGVDSTLKIQPAKLEDSAVYLCASSPGQGYGYNFGSGTRLTVV.

The chain employs TRBV18 and TRBJ2-2; 13 bases map to TRBD2. The junction had 5 bases not matched to a gene; V was cut back by 3 bases and J by 4 bases. Per the germline V gene, CDR1 is KGHSH and CDR2 is LQKENI. This CDR3 is built from 17 residues. Here the CDR3 reads CASSPGTSGMLTGELFF. The CDR3 coding sequence is TGTGCCAGCTCACCGGGGACTAGCGGGATGCTCACCGGGGAGCTGTTTTTT.

In this sample, this clonotype turned up many times. The CDR3 DNA reads TGTGCCAGCAGTGAGGGGACGTCGAGAAAAGTTGAGCAGTTCTTC. Residues: CASSEGTSRKVEQFF. V usage is TRBV2 and J usage is TRBJ2-1; the D call may be TRBD1 or TRBD2 (5 bases each). This CDR3 comprises 15 residues. Trimming stripped 3 bases from V and 9 bases from J, with 18 bases between. The germline V gene encodes CDR1 SNHLY and CDR2 FYNNEI.

Ten or more counts support this clonotype. This rearrangement joins TRBV7-8 to TRBJ2-1; D is uncertain. Trimming removed 3 bases at V and 7 bases at J, with 7 bases between. This CDR3 spans 12 amino acids. The germline CDR1 and CDR2 sequences are SGHVS and FQNEAQ. The CDR3 is CASSFSANEQFF. The DNA for the CDR3 is TGTGCCAGCAGCTTTAGTGCGAATGAGCAGTTCTTC.

This clonotype was seen many times. This chain connects TRBV28 to TRBJ2-6, with D tentatively TRBD2 (6 bases). Per the germline V gene, CDR1 is MDHEN and CDR2 is SYDVKM. The CDR3 extends over 14 amino acids. Trimming took off 5 bases at V and 4 bases at J, with 9 bases between the two ends. The CDR3, as DNA: TGTGCCAGCAGTCCCCGGGGGGGGGCCAACGTCCTGACTTTC. As protein: CASSPRGGANVLTF.

This clonotype is deemed medium-sized. The chain carries TRBV5-1 and TRBJ1-1, with a tentative D call TRBD1 (5 bases). The germline V and J ends were trimmed by 0 bases and 1 base, with 10 bases remaining between them. Germline CDR1 is SGHRS and CDR2 is YFSETQ. This CDR3 spans 15 amino acids. CDR3 protein: CASSLGGARNTEAFF. The CDR3 bases are TGCGCCAGCAGCTTGGGGGGCGCGAGGAACACTGAAGCTTTCTTT.

In this sample, this clonotype turned up many times. V usage is TRBV5-1 and J usage is TRBJ2-7; no firm D call. This CDR3 region has 16 residues. V was shortened by 0 bases and J by 0 bases, with 13 bases between the two germline ends. In germline, CDR1 is SGHRS, CDR2 YFSETQ. The DNA for the CDR3 is TGCGCCAGCAGCTTGGCCCGCCGAGAATCCTCCTACGAGCAGTACTTC. Its translation is CASSLARRESSYEQYF.

This clonotype is categorized as medium-sized (0.01 to 0.1%). The chain employs TRBV11-2 and TRBJ2-2; D may be TRBD2 (5 bases). The V gene lost 2 bases and the J gene lost 4 bases, with 14 bases spanning the gap. The germline gives CDR1 SGHAT, CDR2 FQNNGV. This CDR3 is built from 16 residues. The CDR3 DNA follows: TGTGCCAGCAGCTTAAATCGGGGATCGAGCACCGGGGAGCTGTTTTTT. This sequence encodes CASSLNRGSSTGELFF.

This clonotype was counted at least ten times. The rearrangement links TRBV11-2 to TRBJ1-2, with D possibly being TRBD1 (5 bases). This CDR3 contains 12 residues. V lost 5 bases to trimming and J lost 3 bases, with 7 bases between them. Germline V gives CDR1 SGHAT, CDR2 FQNNGV. CDR3 sequence: CASSLGDYGYTF. For the CDR3, the DNA is TGTGCCAGCAGCCTGGGGGACTATGGCTACACCTTC.

This clonotype was seen a few times. The chain is built from TRBV12-3 or TRBV12-4 and TRBJ2-3; 9 bases fit TRBD2. V lost 7 bases, J lost 6 bases, and 5 bases stayed unmatched. The CDR3 covers 13 residues. CDR3 loop: CASNSGRLDTQYF. DNA for the CDR3: TGTGCCAGCAACAGCGGGAGGCTCGATACGCAGTATTTT.

This clonotype was counted at least ten times. This sequence joins TRBV29-1 and TRBJ1-2, with 7 bases lining up with TRBD1. In germline, CDR1 is SQVTM, CDR2 ANQGSEA. This CDR3 is 12 amino acids long. Trimming took 5 bases from V and 8 from J; bases not matched to a gene: 8. CDR3 loop: CSVLGQVGGYTF. The CDR3, as DNA: TGCAGCGTTCTTGGACAGGTCGGAGGCTACACCTTC.